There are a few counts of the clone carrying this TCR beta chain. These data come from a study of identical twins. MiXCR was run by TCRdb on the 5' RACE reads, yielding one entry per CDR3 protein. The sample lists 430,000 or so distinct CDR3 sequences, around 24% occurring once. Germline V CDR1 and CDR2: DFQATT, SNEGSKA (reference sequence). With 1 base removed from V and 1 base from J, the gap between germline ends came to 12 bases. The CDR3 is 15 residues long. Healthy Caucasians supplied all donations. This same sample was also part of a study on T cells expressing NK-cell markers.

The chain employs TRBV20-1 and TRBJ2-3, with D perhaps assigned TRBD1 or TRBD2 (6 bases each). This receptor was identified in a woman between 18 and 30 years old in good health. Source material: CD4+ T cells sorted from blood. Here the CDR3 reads CSARGGRGGTDTQYF. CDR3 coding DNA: TGCAGTGCTAGAGGGGGGCGGGGTGGCACAGATACGCAGTATTTT.